The clone carrying this T cell receptor (delta chain) was detected a few times. TCRdb re-called the multiplex PCR reads via CATT. In the table there are roughly 86,000 delta-chain clones, 1.4% to 1.5% of which are singletons. Flow sorting of PBMC yielded separate Vgamma9/Vdelta2+ and Vdelta2-negative gammadelta T cell populations for bulk repertoire analysis. The source of the sample is a study of γδ T cells in repeated Plasmodium falciparum infection. In the study overall: Age- and gender-matched Australian children served as comparison for malaria-exposed Malian children. Four controlled malaria infections with P. falciparum NF54 spanned less than 850 days.

With 2 bases clipped from V and 0 bases from J, the junction kept 26 bases outside the gene matches. Germline values: CDR1 TSWWSYY, CDR2 QGS. This CDR3 comprises 24 residues. This clonotype was obtained from a pool of human donors (malaria-infected and uninfected, not separated). Material for sequencing was gamma-delta T cells from blood. The chain has TRDV1 and TRDJ1, with 11 bases lining up with TRDD3. The J gene was not available in TCRdb and was assigned here by matching the DNA to germline segments. The CDR3 sequence: CALGERSQAYPVLGDISDTDKLIF. Here the CDR3 DNA reads TGTGCTCTTGGGGAAAGGTCTCAGGCCTACCCCGTACTGGGGGATATATCGGACACCGATAAACTCATCTTT.